The 5 T cell receptor beta chains in this list originate from one sample, sequenced in a study of Ad26.COV2.S vaccination and SARS-CoV-2 variants. Only in-frame clones appear in the TCRdb table, and some are missing; sequencing was by immunoSEQ multiplex PCR. Of over 400,000 clones in the sample, roughly nine tenths were seen once. The sample's treatment: around 19 received Ad26.COV2.S at low or high dose, single or two shots; roughly five received placebo; per-sample allocation not given. Samples analyzed were those drawn on day 63 after the first vaccine or placebo injection. The sample consisted of peripheral blood, taken in a trial of Ad26.COV2.S vaccine versus placebo. All receptors derive from a person between 18 and 60 years old who received the Ad26.COV2.S COVID-19 vaccine or a placebo.

The rearrangement links TRBV7-9 to TRBJ2-7; 9 bases are a match to TRBD1. The CDR3 runs 16 residues. From germline, CDR1 is SEHNR and CDR2 FQNEAQ (reference sequence). Germline trimming cut 1 base from V and 9 bases from J; bases unmatched to any gene: 13. The CDR3 spells CASSLVDRGDEYVQYV. The CDR3 DNA reads as TGTGCCAGCAGCTTAGTGGACAGGGGCGACGAGTATGTGCAGTACGTC.

The chain carries TRBV24-1 and TRBJ1-2; D uncertain. V was pared by 6 bases and J by 0 bases, with 7 bases between. The CDR3 runs 13 residues. The germline V gene has CDR1 KGHDR and CDR2 SFDVKD. CDR3 sequence reads: CATSLGPNYGYTF. The CDR3 nucleotides are TGTGCCACCAGTTTGGGCCCTAACTATGGCTACACCTTC.

This clone was seen once. This rearrangement joins TRBV27 to TRBJ1-2, with D possibly matching TRBD1 (5 bases). The CDR3 loop spans 15 amino acids. Trimming removed 3 bases from V and 8 bases from J, with 19 bases in between. Germline CDR1 MNHEY, CDR2 SMNVEV (reference sequence). The CDR3 sequence: CASSFNSAGLRGYTF. DNA of the CDR3: TGTGCCAGCAGTTTTAATTCCGCAGGGTTGCGGGGCTACACCTTC.

As for this clone: Other DNA sequences in the same sample also yield this CDR3. The genes are TRBV29-1 and TRBJ2-5; D not certain. The CDR3 covers 11 residues. Germline CDR1 SQVTM, CDR2 ANQGSEA. The V and J ends lost 4 bases and 5 bases respectively, with 8 bases between them. The CDR3 here is CSVVPGETQYF. The CDR3 region has the DNA TGCAGCGTTGTGCCCGGGGAGACCCAGTACTTC.

This clone has a count of ten or more. The rearrangement links TRBV14 to TRBJ1-6; D gene uncertain. V lost 1 base and J lost 8, with 12 bases in between. This CDR3 is built from 15 residues. The germline V gene has CDR1 SGHDN and CDR2 FVKESK. Here the CDR3 DNA reads TGTGCCAGCAGCCAAGGGTATAGTGGGGATTCACCCCTCCACTTT. This sequence encodes CASSQGYSGDSPLHF.